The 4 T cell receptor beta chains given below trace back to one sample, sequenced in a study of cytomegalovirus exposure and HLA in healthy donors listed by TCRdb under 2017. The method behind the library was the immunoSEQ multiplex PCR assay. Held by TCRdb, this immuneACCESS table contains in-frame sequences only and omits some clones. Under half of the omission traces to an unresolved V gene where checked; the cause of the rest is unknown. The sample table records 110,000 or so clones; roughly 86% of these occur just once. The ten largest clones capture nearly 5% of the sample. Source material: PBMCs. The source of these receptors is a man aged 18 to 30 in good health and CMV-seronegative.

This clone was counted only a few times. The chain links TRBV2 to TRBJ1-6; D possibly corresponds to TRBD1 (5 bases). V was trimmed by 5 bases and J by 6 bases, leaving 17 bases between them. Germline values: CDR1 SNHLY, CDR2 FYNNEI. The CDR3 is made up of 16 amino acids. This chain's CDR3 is CASSFGGSSTNSPLHF. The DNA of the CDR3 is TGTGCCAGCAGTTTCGGGGGGAGTTCGACTAATTCACCCCTCCACTTT.

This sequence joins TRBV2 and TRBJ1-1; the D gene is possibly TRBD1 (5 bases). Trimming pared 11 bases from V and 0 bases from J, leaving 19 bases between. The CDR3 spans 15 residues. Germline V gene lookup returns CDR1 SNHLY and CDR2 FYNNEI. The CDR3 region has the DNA TGTGCCGTAAACATAAGGGGCGGATTGAACACTGAAGCTTTCTTT. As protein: CAVNIRGGLNTEAFF.

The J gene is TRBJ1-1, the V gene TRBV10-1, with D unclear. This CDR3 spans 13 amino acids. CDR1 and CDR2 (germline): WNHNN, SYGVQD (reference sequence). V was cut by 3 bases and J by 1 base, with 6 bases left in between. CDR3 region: CASSDQRNTEAFF. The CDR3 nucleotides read TGCGCCAGCAGTGACCAGCGGAACACTGAAGCTTTCTTT.

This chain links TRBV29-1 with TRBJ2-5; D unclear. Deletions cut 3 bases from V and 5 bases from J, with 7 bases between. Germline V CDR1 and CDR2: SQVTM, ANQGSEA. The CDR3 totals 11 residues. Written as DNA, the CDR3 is TGCAGCGTTGATGCACTGGAGACCCAGTACTTC. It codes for CSVDALETQYF.